These T cell receptor beta chains were read from a single sample in a study of blood T cell repertoires in COVID-19. Method: immunoSEQ multiplex PCR; TCRdb's copy keeps in-frame clones and lacks some. In the table there are 200,000 to 250,000 clones, about 79% of which are singletons. The sample taken for sequencing was PBMCs or T cells enriched from blood (not recorded which). The receptors were sampled from a woman in her thirties or forties with acute COVID-19. Both conserved end residues are part of each CDR3. D genes are given only for firm matches. The size field is filled for only some rows; it gives once, few, many or a size class.

>TRBJ1-5|NA|NA|TRBV28
TGTGCCAGCAGTTCCCCGGGGAGTTATAGCAATCAGCCCCAGCATTTT
CASSSPGSYSNQPQHF
>TRBJ2-1|NA|NA|TRBV7-3
TGTGCCAGCAGCATAACAACTAGCCTTCCGTACAATGAGCAGTTCTTC
CASSITTSLPYNEQFF
>TRBJ1-1|NA|NA|TRBV24-1
TGTGCCACCAGTGAGGGGGGTGAAGCTTTCTTT
CATSEGGEAFF
>TRBJ1-2|NA|NA|TRBV3-1/TRBV3-2
TGTGCCAGCAGCCAAGGAGAAGGGAGAAGCTATGGCTACACCTTC
CASSQGEGRSYGYTF
>TRBJ2-2|once|NA|TRBV6-2/TRBV6-3
TGTGCCAGCAGTGACTGGGGCAAGAACACCGGGGAGCTGTTTTTT
CASSDWGKNTGELFF
>TRBJ1-1|NA|NA|TRBV4-2
TGTGCCAGCAGCCAAGTAGGGGACACTGAAGCTTTCTTT
CASSQVGDTEAFF
>TRBJ2-2|once|TRBD2|TRBV2
TGTGCCAGCAGTGTAGAAGCGGGAGGCACCGGGGAGCTGTTTTTT
CASSVEAGGTGELFF
>TRBJ2-7|NA|NA|TRBV23-1
TGCGCCAGCAACTCCCACTCCTACGAGCAGTACTTC
CASNSHSYEQYF
>TRBJ1-2|NA|TRBD1|TRBV18
TGTGCCAGCTCACCACCGGGACAGGGGAATCGGGATGGCTACACCTTC
CASSPPGQGNRDGYTF
>TRBJ2-2|few|NA|TRBV10-3
TGTGCCATCAAATTTTCGCAGGGTTCCGGGGAGCTGTTTTTT
CAIKFSQGSGELFF
>TRBJ2-3|NA|TRBD2|TRBV7-9
TGTGCCAGCAGCGGGACTAGCATGCCAGATACGCAGTATTTT
CASSGTSMPDTQYF
>TRBJ2-5|many|TRBD2|TRBV18
TGTGCCAGCTCTCCCACGCGGGGGGGAGAGACCCAGTACTTC
CASSPTRGGETQYF
>TRBJ2-2|NA|TRBD1|TRBV9
TGTGCCAGCAGCGTGGTGGGACAGAGTTCGAACACCGGGGAGCTGTTTTTT
CASSVVGQSSNTGELFF
>TRBJ2-2|once|NA|TRBV7-9
TGTGCCAGCAGCGTATTTAGCCTTAACACCGGGGAGCTGTTTTTT
CASSVFSLNTGELFF
>TRBJ2-2|NA|TRBD2|TRBV7-3
TGTGCCAGCAGCCCAGGACTAGTCGACGGGGAGCTGTTTTTT
CASSPGLVDGELFF
>TRBJ1-2|NA|NA|TRBV14
TGTGCCAGCAGCCAAGAATGGGCCCTGAACTATGGCTACACCTTC
CASSQEWALNYGYTF
>TRBJ2-1|NA|TRBD2|TRBV7-3
TGTGCCAGCAGCTTAGGCGCGGGAGGAGGGTGGGGTGAGCAGTTCTTC
CASSLGAGGGWGEQFF
>TRBJ1-4|NA|NA|TRBV28
TGTGCCAGCAGACCCGAGAGGGCTGCAACTAATGAAAAACTGTTTTTT
CASRPERAATNEKLFF
>TRBJ2-7|NA|NA|TRBV20-1
TGCAGTGCCAGTGGTAGCAATTCCTACGAGCAGTACTTC
CSASGSNSYEQYF
>TRBJ2-3|once|NA|TRBV4-3
TGCGCCAGCAGCCAAGATCACAGCTTCACAGATACGCAGTATTTT
CASSQDHSFTDTQYF
>TRBJ2-1|NA|TRBD2|TRBV18
TGTGCCAGCTCACCACAGCTAGCGGGAGGCCCCTACAATGAGCAGTTCTTC
CASSPQLAGGPYNEQFF
>TRBJ1-1|NA|NA|TRBV5-4
TGTGCCAGCAGCCCGGAGGGGCCCCGGTCTGAAGCTTTCTTT
CASSPEGPRSEAFF
>TRBJ2-1|NA|NA|TRBV19
TGTGCCAGTAGCCAGGGTCTACGAAATGAGCAGTTCTTC
CASSQGLRNEQFF
>TRBJ2-4|NA|TRBD1|TRBV28
TGTGCCAGCTGGGACAGGGGGCTGGACATTCAGTACTTC
CASWDRGLDIQYF
>TRBJ2-2|NA|NA|TRBV6-5
TGTGCCAGCAGTCCTACCGACACCGGGGAGCTGTTTTTT
CASSPTDTGELFF
>TRBJ1-6|NA|NA|TRBV7-9
TGTGCCAGCAGCGCATCGGACATTTCACCCCTCCACTTT
CASSASDISPLHF
>TRBJ1-4|NA|NA|TRBV2
TGTGCCAGCACCTTGAGGGGGTCCTTCACGAGGACTAATGAAAAACTGTTTTTT
CASTLRGSFTRTNEKLFF
>TRBJ2-7|NA|NA|TRBV21-1
TGTGCCAGCAGCTTCCCCAGAACTAGCGGGCACTACGAGCAGTACTTC
CASSFPRTSGHYEQYF
>TRBJ1-2|NA|TRBD1|TRBV28
TGTGCCAGCAGATACTCGGACAGGGGGCGGCTGGGCGGCTACACCTTC
CASRYSDRGRLGGYTF
>TRBJ1-6|NA|NA|TRBV4-1
TGCGCCAGCAGCCAAGATCCCTTGTATAATTCACCCCTCCACTTT
CASSQDPLYNSPLHF
>TRBJ1-2|few|NA|TRBV10-1
TGCGCCAGCAGTGAGTCGAGAACAGGGACCGGTGGCTACACCTTC
CASSESRTGTGGYTF
>TRBJ2-1|NA|TRBD2|TRBV7-9
TGTGCCAGCAGCTTAGCGGCGGGAGGGCAGTTCTTC
CASSLAAGGQFF
>TRBJ2-7|NA|NA|TRBV14
TGTGCCAGCAGCCTACAGGAAGGGGGAGAGCAGTACTTC
CASSLQEGGEQYF
>TRBJ2-1|NA|NA|TRBV18
TGTGCCAGCTCACCAGTAGCATACAATGAGCAGTTCTTC
CASSPVAYNEQFF
>TRBJ2-3|NA|TRBD2|TRBV5-6
TGTGCCAGCAGCTTGGTGTTAGCGGGGACAGATACGCAGTATTTT
CASSLVLAGTDTQYF
>TRBJ2-5|NA|NA|TRBV5-4
TGTGCCAGCAGCTTGGGGGGGGTTATCCAAGAGACCCAGTACTTC
CASSLGGVIQETQYF
>TRBJ1-1|once|TRBD1|TRBV10-2
TGCGCCAGCATGTGGGCAGGGGGGAAGAACACTGAAGCTTTCTTT
CASMWAGGKNTEAFF
>TRBJ2-1|NA|TRBD2|TRBV2
TGTGCCAGCAGTGAGGGAACTAGCGGGATTTACAATGAGCAGTTCTTC
CASSEGTSGIYNEQFF
>TRBJ2-7|NA|NA|TRBV7-9
TGTGCCAGCAGCTTAGCGCGGGGAGCTAAGACCTACGAGCAGTACTTC
CASSLARGAKTYEQYF
>TRBJ2-5|once|TRBD1|TRBV29-1
TGCAGCGTGGGACAGTTCCAAGAGACCCAGTACTTC
CSVGQFQETQYF
>TRBJ1-1|NA|NA|TRBV30
TGTGCCTGGACACGGCAGGGGAACACTGAAGCTTTCTTT
CAWTRQGNTEAFF
>TRBJ2-4|NA|TRBD1|TRBV10-1
TGCGCCAGCACCCAACCCGGGGCAGGGGGAAACATTCAGTACTTC
CASTQPGAGGNIQYF
>TRBJ1-1|NA|TRBD1|TRBV12-3/TRBV12-4
TGTGCCAGCAGTCCGAACAGGGGACCTGAAGCTTTCTTT
CASSPNRGPEAFF
>TRBJ1-5|NA|NA|TRBV28
TGTGCCAGCAGTTCGGGTTCAGCGAATTCGAATCAGCCCCAGCATTTT
CASSSGSANSNQPQHF
>TRBJ1-3|NA|NA|TRBV7-2
TGTGCCAGCAGCTTATCCCATGGAAACACCATATATTTT
CASSLSHGNTIYF
>TRBJ1-2|NA|NA|TRBV13
TGTGCCAGCAGCTCCCCGACAGCCCGCGACTATGGCTACACCTTC
CASSSPTARDYGYTF
>TRBJ1-6|NA|NA|TRBV10-3
TGTGCCACCCGTGACAGTGACTCCTATAATTCACCCCTCCACTTT
CATRDSDSYNSPLHF
>TRBJ1-2|NA|NA|TRBV2
TGTGCCAGCAGTGTCAAGGGAGGCTATGGCTACACCTTC
CASSVKGGYGYTF
>TRBJ1-5|few|NA|TRBV3-1/TRBV3-2
TGTGCCAGCAGCCAAGATCATGATCAGCCCCAGCATTTT
CASSQDHDQPQHF
>TRBJ1-1|NA|TRBD1|TRBV28
TGTGCCAGCAGTCTCCCCGACAGGGATTGGTTCACTGAAGCTTTCTTT
CASSLPDRDWFTEAFF
>TRBJ2-1|NA|TRBD2|TRBV30
TGTGCCTGGGACCCAGGGAGGGCCTACAATGAGCAGTTCTTC
CAWDPGRAYNEQFF
>TRBJ1-2|NA|NA|TRBV28
TGTGCCAGCAGTTTACGGGGGAAAGCGGGTAACTATGGCTACACCTTC
CASSLRGKAGNYGYTF
>TRBJ2-1|NA|TRBD2|TRBV10-1
TGCGCCAGCAGTGAGTGGGGGCGGGGGGGCCACAATGAGCAGTTCTTC
CASSEWGRGGHNEQFF
>TRBJ2-7|NA|TRBD2|TRBV7-9
TGTGCCAGCGGGACTAGCGGGGGCACCTACGAGCAGTACTTC
CASGTSGGTYEQYF
>TRBJ1-3|once|NA|TRBV12-3/TRBV12-4
TGTGCCAGCAGTTTAAACGGTGGAAACACCATATATTTT
CASSLNGGNTIYF